Below, 16 T cell receptor beta chains from the same sample are listed, as sequenced in a study of tumor-infiltrating lymphocytes in primary liver carcinoma (TCRdb year 2017). Without any cell sorting, total RNA and DNA were co-extracted from roughly 18-30 mg of bulk tissue using the AllPrep DNA/RNA mini kit. The sequencer listed for this sample is Illumina HiSeq 2500. TCRbeta-specific cDNA was reverse-transcribed from 500 ng total RNA using a constant-region primer and ProtoScript II reverse transcriptase. The TCRbeta libraries were prepared through three rounds of nested multiplex PCR following a slightly modified ARM-PCR procedure. Multiplex TRBV1-TRBV30 forward primers and a Cbeta reverse primer were used in the first two PCR rounds, each of which was run for approximately 10 cycles. TCRdb reprocessed the public reads (quality trimming at Q25 with fastp, clone calling with MiXCR) and kept in-frame beta chains. A single entry per CDR3 protein holds the most common genes and DNA from its merged rows. In all, the sample holds about 21,000 distinct CDR3 sequences, and approximately 79% of those were seen once. About 39% of the sample rests with the top ten.

Input material: liver tumor tissue from sampling region 1. Read against the paper, the sample's cell subset or site label means: tumor region T1, superior pole. These receptors were collected from a woman aged 25 to 39 with primary liver carcinoma and hepatitis B virus infection.

CDR3 loop: CVSSLTGHGFLDEQFF. CDR3 DNA: TGTGTCAGTAGTTTAACGGGACACGGCTTCTTGGATGAGCAGTTCTTC. The rearrangement joins TRBV11-3 to TRBJ2-1; D is possibly TRBD1 (6 bases). Looked up from germline, CDR1 is SGHNT and CDR2 is YENEEA. The CDR3 loop spans 16 amino acids. Filled out from reference TRBV11-3 and TRBJ2-1, the complete variable domain reads EAGVVQSPRYKIIEKKQPVAFWCNPISGHNTLYWYLQNLGQGPELLIRYENEEAVDDSQLPKDRFSAERLKGVDSTLKIQPAELGDSAVYLCVSSLTGHGFLDEQFFGPGTRLTVL.

As to this clonotype: The final CDR3 position lacks the conserved phenylalanine or tryptophan, pointing to a likely read error. The J gene is TRBJ1-6, the V gene TRBV6-1; D gene uncertain. Trimming removed 2 bases at V and 9 bases at J, with 14 bases between. The CDR3 consists of 15 residues. Germline CDR1 and CDR2: MNHNS and SASEGT. The CDR3 DNA sequence: TGTGCCAGCAGTGAACAGTGTGGTAGCGGTTCACCCCTCCACCTT. Protein product: CASSEQCGSGSPLHL.

Concerning this clonotype itself: Its ends do not fully match the called genes, so a read error is possible. The CDR3 coding sequence is TGTGCCAGCAGCCCCCTCGGAGACACTGAAGCTATCTTT. Translated: CASSPLGDTEAIF. This sequence joins TRBV5-6 and TRBJ1-1; D is uncertain. The CDR3 loop spans 13 amino acids. Germline values: CDR1 SGHDT, CDR2 YYEEEE.

Of note for this clonotype: Mismatch with germline at one junction end may stem from a read error. This rearrangement joins TRBV29-1 to TRBJ2-2; maybe TRBD2 (6 bases). This CDR3 spans 14 amino acids. CDR1 is SQVTM and CDR2 is ANQGSEA in the germline V gene. As DNA, the CDR3 is TGCTGCGTTACAGCCGGCGGGAACACCCGGGAGCTGCTTTTT. Residues: CCVTAGGNTRELLF.

As concerns this clonotype: The junction departs from the called germline gene at one end, perhaps through a read error. CDR3 residues: CANSNPAASRSRTDMQYF. The CDR3, as DNA: TGTGCCAACAGTAACCCGGCGGCTAGCAGGAGTCGGACAGATATGCAGTATTTT. The chain couples TRBV5-4 to TRBJ2-3, with D maybe TRBD1 (6 bases). The V gene's germline CDR1 is SGHNT and CDR2 YYREEE (reference sequence). The CDR3 covers 18 residues.

This clonotype showed up just once. One end of the junction is discordant with germline, which a read error may explain. This chain links TRBV7-8 with TRBJ2-7, with D perhaps TRBD2 (6 bases). The CDR3 totals 18 residues. Looked up from germline, CDR1 is SGHVS and CDR2 is FQNEAQ. CDR3 nucleotide sequence: TGTGCCAGAAGCTCGGGTAGCGGTCGTACTATGAGCTCTTACGAGCAGTACTTC. Its protein product is CARSSGSGRTMSSYEQYF.

Comments on this clonotype: At one boundary the junction diverges from the germline segment, which might be a read error. This chain uses TRBV6-1 with TRBJ2-7; possibly TRBD2 for D (6 bases). The CDR3 covers 14 residues. Per germline, CDR1 MNHNS and CDR2 SASEGT. The CDR3 reads CDSSNLPGVYEQYF. Here the CDR3 DNA reads TGTGACAGCAGTAACCTACCGGGAGTATACGAGCAGTACTTC.

Comment on this clonotype: Relative to the germline gene, one junction end is altered; a read error may explain this. The rearrangement uses TRBV7-9 and TRBJ2-7; 7 bases agree with TRBD2. CDR1 is SEHNR, CDR2 FQNEAQ, per germline (reference sequence). There are 14 residues in the CDR3. DNA for the CDR3: TGTGCCAGCAGCTCGGGAGGCCTCCTCTACGAGCAGTGCTTC. As protein: CASSSGGLLYEQCF.

This rearrangement joins TRBV7-8 to TRBJ2-7; D is unresolved. This CDR3 contains 17 residues. Germline V gene data show CDR1 as SGHVS and CDR2 as FQNEAQ. The V end was cut by 8 bases, the J end by 0 bases, with 23 bases between. The CDR3 nucleotides are TGTGCCAGCTCGGGTCGCGGTCGTACTATGAGCTCCTACGAGCAGTACTTC. Its translation: CASSGRGRTMSSYEQYF.

This clonotype appeared a single time. The junction does not match germline at one end; this may be a read error. The chain joins TRBV25-1 to TRBJ2-2, with D uncertain. The CDR3 runs 16 residues. Germline V gives CDR1 MGHDK, CDR2 SYGVNS. As DNA, the CDR3 is TGTGCCCTTCATGGCGCTTCGTCGTCTCACACCGGAGAGCTGTTTTTT. This gives the protein CALHGASSSHTGELFF.

About this clonotype: The junction shows a germline mismatch at one end, possibly a read error. The rearrangement links TRBV11-2 to TRBJ2-3; 12 positions agree with TRBD2. Germline V gene data show CDR1 as SGHAT and CDR2 as FQNNGV. This CDR3 has 16 amino acids. This CDR3 is CASSTGLAGIVDTQYF. In DNA form, the CDR3 reads TGTGCCAGTAGCACGGGACTAGCGGGTATTGTTGATACACAGTATTTT.

For this clonotype: The junction departs from germline at one end; a sequencing error may be responsible. The CDR3: CTSPITWGTYSPLHF. The CDR3, as DNA: TGTACCAGCCCCATCACCTGGGGGACTTATTCACCCCTCCACTTT. The chain joins TRBV11-2 to TRBJ1-6, with a tentative D call TRBD1 (5 bases). The CDR3 length is 15 residues. Germline CDR1 is SGHAT and CDR2 is FQNNGV. Drawing the rest from reference TRBV11-2 and TRBJ1-6, the complete variable domain is EAGVAQSPRYKIIEKRQSVAFWCNPISGHATLYWYQQILGQGPKLLIQFQNNGVVDDSQLPKDRFSAERLKGVDSTLKIQPAKLEDSAVYLCTSPITWGTYSPLHFGNGTRLTVT.

Regarding this clonotype: This likely comes from a read error, as the CDR3 has no conserved phenylalanine or tryptophan at its end. The chain uses TRBV10-3 and TRBJ2-1; D is uncertain. The germline V gene has CDR1 ENHRY and CDR2 SYGVKD. Trimming removed 5 bases from V and 8 bases from J, with 16 bases in between. The CDR3 is 14 amino acids. The CDR3 spells CAISPMATQDEQFL. The CDR3 coding sequence is TGTGCCATCAGTCCCATGGCGACCCAGGATGAGCAGTTCTTA.

This clonotype occurred a few times. One end of the junction fails to match germline, which may point to a read error. The J gene is TRBJ2-7, the V gene TRBV11-2, with D perhaps matching TRBD1 (6 bases). Per germline, CDR1 SGHAT and CDR2 FQNNGV. This CDR3 region has 14 residues. DNA of the CDR3: TGTACCAGCAGCCGTCTCAGGATAGGGGGCGAGCAGTACTTC. This gives the protein CTSSRLRIGGEQYF.

The chain uses TRBV5-6 and TRBJ2-7; 8 bases are shared with TRBD1. This CDR3 is built from 13 residues. The V gene's germline CDR1 is SGHDT and CDR2 YYEEEE. V lost 6 bases and J lost 10; bases outside the gene matches: 12. The CDR3 region is CASNLRTGLSQYF. DNA of the CDR3: TGTGCCAGCAACTTACGGACAGGGTTATCACAGTACTTC.

The V and J genes are TRBV11-2 and TRBJ2-1; 11 bases match TRBD2. This CDR3 spans 16 amino acids. Per the germline V gene, CDR1 is SGHAT and CDR2 is FQNNGV. CDR3: CVRSASLAGGYNEQFF. DNA of the CDR3: TGTGTCAGAAGCGCCTCTCTAGCGGGAGGATACAATGAGCAGTTCTTC.